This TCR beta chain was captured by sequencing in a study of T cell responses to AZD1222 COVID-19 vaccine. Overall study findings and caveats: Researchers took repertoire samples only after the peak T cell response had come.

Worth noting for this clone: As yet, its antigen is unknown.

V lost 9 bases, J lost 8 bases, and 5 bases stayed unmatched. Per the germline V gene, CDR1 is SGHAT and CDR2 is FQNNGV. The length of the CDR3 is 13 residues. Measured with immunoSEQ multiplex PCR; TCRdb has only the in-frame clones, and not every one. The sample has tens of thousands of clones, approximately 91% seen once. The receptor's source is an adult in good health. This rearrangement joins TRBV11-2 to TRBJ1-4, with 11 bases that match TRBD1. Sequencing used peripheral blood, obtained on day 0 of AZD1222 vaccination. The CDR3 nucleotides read TGTGCCAGTAACCGGGACAGGGGGGAAAAACTGTTTTTT. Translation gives CASNRDRGEKLFF. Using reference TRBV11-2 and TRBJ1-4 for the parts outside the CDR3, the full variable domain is EAGVAQSPRYKIIEKRQSVAFWCNPISGHATLYWYQQILGQGPKLLIQFQNNGVVDDSQLPKDRFSAERLKGVDSTLKIQPAKLEDSAVYLCASNRDRGEKLFFGSGTQLSVL.